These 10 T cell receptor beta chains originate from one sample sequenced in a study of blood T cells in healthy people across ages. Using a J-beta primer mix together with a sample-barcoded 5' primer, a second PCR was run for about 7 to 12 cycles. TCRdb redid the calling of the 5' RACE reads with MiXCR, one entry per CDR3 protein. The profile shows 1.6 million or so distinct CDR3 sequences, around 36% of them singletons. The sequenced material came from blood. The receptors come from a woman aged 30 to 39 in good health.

CDR3 nucleotide sequence: TGTGCCAGCAGTTTATGGGGGACAGGGGTTAGGGGCAATCAGCCCCAGCATTTT. Encoded protein: CASSLWGTGVRGNQPQHF. V and J are TRBV27 and TRBJ1-5; TRBD1 matches at 10 bases. The CDR3 totals 18 residues. J was trimmed by 2 bases and V by 1 base; bases with no gene match: 8. The germline CDR1 and CDR2 sequences are MNHEY and SMNVEV (reference sequence).

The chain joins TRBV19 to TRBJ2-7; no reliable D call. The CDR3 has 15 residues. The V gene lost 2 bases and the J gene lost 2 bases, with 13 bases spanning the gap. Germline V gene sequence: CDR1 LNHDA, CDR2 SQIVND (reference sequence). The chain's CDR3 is CASSIRRTQTYEQYF. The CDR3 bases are TGTGCCAGTAGTATAAGGCGGACCCAAACCTACGAGCAGTACTTC. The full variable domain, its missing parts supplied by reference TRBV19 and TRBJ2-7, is DGGITQSPKYLFRKEGQNVTLSCEQNLNHDAMYWYRQDPGQGLRLIYYSQIVNDFQKGDIAEGYSVSREKKESFPLTVTSAQKNPTAFYLCASSIRRTQTYEQYFGPGTRLTVT.

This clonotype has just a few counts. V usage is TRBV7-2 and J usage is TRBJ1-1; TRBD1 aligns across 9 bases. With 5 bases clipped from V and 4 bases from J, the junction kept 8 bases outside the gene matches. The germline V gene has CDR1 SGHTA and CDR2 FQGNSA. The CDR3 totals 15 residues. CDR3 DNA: TGTGCCAGCAGCCCTATCACAGGGGGCACCACTGAAGCTTTCTTT. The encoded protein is CASSPITGGTTEAFF.

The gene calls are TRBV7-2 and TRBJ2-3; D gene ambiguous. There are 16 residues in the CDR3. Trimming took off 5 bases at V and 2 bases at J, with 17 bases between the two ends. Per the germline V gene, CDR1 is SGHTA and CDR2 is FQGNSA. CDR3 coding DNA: TGTGCCAGCAGCATAGGGCGGCTAGACCACACAGATACGCAGTATTTT. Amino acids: CASSIGRLDHTDTQYF.

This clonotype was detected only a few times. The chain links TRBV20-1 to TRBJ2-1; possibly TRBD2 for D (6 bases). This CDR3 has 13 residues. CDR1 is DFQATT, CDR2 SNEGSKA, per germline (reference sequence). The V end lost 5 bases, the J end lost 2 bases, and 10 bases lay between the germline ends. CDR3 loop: CSAPGLTYNEQFF. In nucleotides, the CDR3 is TGCAGTGCTCCCGGACTAACCTACAATGAGCAGTTCTTC.

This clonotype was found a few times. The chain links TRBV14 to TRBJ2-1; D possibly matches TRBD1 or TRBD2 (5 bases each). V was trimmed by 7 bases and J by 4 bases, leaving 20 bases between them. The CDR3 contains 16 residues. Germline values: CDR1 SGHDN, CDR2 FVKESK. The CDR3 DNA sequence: TGTGCCAGCACCCCGCCAGGAGGACGGACATACAATGAGCAGTTCTTC. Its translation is CASTPPGGRTYNEQFF.

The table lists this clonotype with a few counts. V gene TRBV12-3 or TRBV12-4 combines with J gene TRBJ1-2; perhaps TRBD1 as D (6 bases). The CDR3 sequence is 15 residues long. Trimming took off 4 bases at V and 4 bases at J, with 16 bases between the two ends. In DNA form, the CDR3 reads TGTGCCAGCAGTTCGTCCACAGGGTTCGGCTATGGCTACACCTTC. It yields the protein CASSSSTGFGYGYTF.

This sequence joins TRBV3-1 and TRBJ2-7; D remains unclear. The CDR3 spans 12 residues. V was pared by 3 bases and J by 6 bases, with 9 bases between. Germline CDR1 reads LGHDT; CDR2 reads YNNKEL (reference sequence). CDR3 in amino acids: CASSHNLGEQYF. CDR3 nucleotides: TGTGCCAGCAGCCATAATCTGGGCGAGCAGTACTTC.

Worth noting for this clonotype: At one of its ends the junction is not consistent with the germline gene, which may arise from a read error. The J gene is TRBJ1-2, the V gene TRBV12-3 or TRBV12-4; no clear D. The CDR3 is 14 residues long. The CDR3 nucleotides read TGTGCCAGCAATTTAGGTACAGCACACTATGGCTACACCTTC. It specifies CASNLGTAHYGYTF.

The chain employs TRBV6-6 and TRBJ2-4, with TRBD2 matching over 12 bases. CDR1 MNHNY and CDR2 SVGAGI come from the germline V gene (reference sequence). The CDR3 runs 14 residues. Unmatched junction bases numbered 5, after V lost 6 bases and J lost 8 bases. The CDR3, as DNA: TGTGCCAGCAGGACTAGCGGGAGTCGAGACATTCAGTACTTC. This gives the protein CASRTSGSRDIQYF.